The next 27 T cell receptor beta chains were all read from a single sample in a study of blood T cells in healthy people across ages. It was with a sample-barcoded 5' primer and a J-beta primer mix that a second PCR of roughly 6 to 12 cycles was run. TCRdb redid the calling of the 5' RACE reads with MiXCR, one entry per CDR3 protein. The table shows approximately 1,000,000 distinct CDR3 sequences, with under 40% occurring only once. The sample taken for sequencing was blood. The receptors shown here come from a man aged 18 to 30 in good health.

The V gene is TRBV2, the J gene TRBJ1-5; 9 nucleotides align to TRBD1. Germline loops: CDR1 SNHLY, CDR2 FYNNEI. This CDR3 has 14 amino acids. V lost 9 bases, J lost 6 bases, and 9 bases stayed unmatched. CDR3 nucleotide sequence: TGTGCCAGTATCGGGACAGGGAGAGGTCAGCCCCAGCATTTT. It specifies CASIGTGRGQPQHF.

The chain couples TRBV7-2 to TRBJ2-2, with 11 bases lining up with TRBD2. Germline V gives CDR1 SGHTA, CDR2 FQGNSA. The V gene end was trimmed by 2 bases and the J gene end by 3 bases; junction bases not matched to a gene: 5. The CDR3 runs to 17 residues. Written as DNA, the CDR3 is TGTGCCAGCAGCTTAATTAGCGGGGGGGCCTACACCGGGGAGCTGTTTTTT. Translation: CASSLISGGAYTGELFF. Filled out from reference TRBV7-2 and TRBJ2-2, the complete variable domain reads GAGVSQSPSNKVTEKGKDVELRCDPISGHTALYWYRQSLGQGLEFLIYFQGNSAPDKSGLPSDRFSAERTGGSVSTLTIQRTQQEDSAVYLCASSLISGGAYTGELFFGEGSRLTVL.

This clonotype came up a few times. For the CDR3, the DNA is TGCGCCAGCAGCCAAGATTGGACAGGGCCAACAGATACGCAGTATTTT. It specifies CASSQDWTGPTDTQYF. The rearrangement links TRBV4-3 to TRBJ2-3, with TRBD1 identical over 8 bases. The V and J ends lost 0 bases and 3 bases, in that order; junction bases with no gene match: 5. CDR3 size: 16 residues. CDR1 LGHNA and CDR2 YSLEER come from the germline V gene.

The CDR3 reads CASSGGTMSNQPQHF. The CDR3 bases are TGCGCCAGCAGCGGTGGGACAATGAGCAATCAGCCCCAGCATTTT. V is TRBV5-1 and J is TRBJ1-5; D is perhaps TRBD1 (6 bases). The CDR3 sequence is 15 residues long. The V and J ends lost 4 bases and 1 base respectively, with 12 bases between them. Germline CDR1 is SGHRS and CDR2 is YFSETQ.

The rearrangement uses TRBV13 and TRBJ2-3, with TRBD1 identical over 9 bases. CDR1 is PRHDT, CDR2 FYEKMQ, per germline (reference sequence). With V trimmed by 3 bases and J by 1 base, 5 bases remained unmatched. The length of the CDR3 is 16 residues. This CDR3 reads CASSFLTGGRTDTQYF. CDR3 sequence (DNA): TGTGCCAGCAGCTTCTTGACAGGGGGTCGCACAGATACGCAGTATTTT. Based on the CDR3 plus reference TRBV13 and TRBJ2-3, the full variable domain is AAGVIQSPRHLIKEKRETATLKCYPIPRHDTVYWYQQGPGQDPQFLISFYEKMQSDKGSIPDRFSAQQFSDYHSELNMSSLELGDSALYFCASSFLTGGRTDTQYFGPGTRLTVL.

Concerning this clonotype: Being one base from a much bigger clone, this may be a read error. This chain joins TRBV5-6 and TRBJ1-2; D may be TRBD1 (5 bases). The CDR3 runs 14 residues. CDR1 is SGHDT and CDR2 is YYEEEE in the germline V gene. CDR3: CVSSSQDFGYGYTF. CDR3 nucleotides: TGTGTCAGCAGCTCACAGGACTTTGGCTATGGCTACACCTTC. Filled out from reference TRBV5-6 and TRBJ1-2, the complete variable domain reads DAGVTQSPTHLIKTRGQQVTLRCSPKSGHDTVSWYQQALGQGPQFIFQYYEEEERQRGNFPDRFSGHQFPNYSSELNVNALLLGDSALYLCVSSSQDFGYGYTFGSGTRLTVV.

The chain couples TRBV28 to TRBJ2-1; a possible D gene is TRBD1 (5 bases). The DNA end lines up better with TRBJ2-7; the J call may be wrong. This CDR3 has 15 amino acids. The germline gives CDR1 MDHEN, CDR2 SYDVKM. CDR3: CASQRQSPTYNEQYF. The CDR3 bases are TGTGCCAGCCAGAGACAGAGCCCTACCTACAATGAGCAGTACTTC.

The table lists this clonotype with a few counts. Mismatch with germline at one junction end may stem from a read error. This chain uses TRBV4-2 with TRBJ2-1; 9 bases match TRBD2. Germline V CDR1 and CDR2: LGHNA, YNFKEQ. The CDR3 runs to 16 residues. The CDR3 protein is CAGSHAGTSSYNEQFF. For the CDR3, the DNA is TGTGCCGGCAGCCATGCCGGGACTAGCTCTTACAATGAGCAGTTCTTC.

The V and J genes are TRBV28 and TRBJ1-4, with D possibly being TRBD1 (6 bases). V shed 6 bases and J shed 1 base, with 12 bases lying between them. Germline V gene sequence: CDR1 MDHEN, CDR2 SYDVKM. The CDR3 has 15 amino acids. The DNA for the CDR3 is TGTGCCAGCAGGGGTACAGGGTTAACTAATGAAAAACTGTTTTTT. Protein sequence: CASRGTGLTNEKLFF.

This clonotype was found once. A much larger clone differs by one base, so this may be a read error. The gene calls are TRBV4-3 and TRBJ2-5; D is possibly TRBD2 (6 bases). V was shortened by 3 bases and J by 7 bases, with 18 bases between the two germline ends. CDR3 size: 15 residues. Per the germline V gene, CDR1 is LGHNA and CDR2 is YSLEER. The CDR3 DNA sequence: TGCGCCAGCAGCCAGGGGACTTTGAAGAAAGGGACCCAGTACTTC. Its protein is CASSQGTLKKGTQYF.

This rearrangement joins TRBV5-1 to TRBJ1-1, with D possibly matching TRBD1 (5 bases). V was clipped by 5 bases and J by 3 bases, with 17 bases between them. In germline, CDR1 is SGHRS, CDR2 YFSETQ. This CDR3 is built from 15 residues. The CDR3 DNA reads TGCGCCAGCAGGAGTCAAAGCCGGGGGGACACTGAAGCTTTCTTT. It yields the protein CASRSQSRGDTEAFF.

CDR3 nucleotides: TGCGCCAGCAGCCAAGTCTCTGGAGGTATCTACAATGAGCAGTTCTTC. Translated, it gives CASSQVSGGIYNEQFF. The genes are TRBV4-3 and TRBJ2-1, with D tentatively TRBD2 (5 bases). The germline V gene encodes CDR1 LGHNA and CDR2 YSLEER. Trimming shortened V by 1 base and J by 3 bases, and 13 bases separated the two germline ends. This CDR3 has 16 residues.

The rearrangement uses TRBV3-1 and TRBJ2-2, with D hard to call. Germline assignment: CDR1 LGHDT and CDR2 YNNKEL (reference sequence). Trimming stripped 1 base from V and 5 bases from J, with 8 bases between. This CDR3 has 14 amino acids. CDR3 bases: TGTGCCAGCAGCCAAGTACCCACAACCGGGGAGCTGTTTTTT. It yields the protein CASSQVPTTGELFF.

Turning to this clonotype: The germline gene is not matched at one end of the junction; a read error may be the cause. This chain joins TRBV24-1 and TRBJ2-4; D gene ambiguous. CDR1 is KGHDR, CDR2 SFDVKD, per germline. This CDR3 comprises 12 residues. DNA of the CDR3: TGTGCCACCAGGGATTTTGGGGACATTCAGTACTTC. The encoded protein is CATRDFGDIQYF.

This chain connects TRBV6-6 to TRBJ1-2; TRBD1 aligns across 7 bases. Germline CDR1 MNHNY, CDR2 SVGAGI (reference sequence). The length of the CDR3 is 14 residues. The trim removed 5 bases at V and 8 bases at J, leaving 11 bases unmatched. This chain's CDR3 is CASSPGQASLGYTF. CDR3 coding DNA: TGTGCCAGCAGTCCTGGACAGGCCTCTTTGGGCTACACCTTC.

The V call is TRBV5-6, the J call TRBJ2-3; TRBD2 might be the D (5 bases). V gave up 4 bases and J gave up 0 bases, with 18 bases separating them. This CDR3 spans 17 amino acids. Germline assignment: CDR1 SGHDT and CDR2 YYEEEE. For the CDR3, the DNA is TGTGCCAGCAGCCCAAATCTGGGAGCCTCTAGCACAGATACGCAGTATTTT. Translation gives CASSPNLGASSTDTQYF.

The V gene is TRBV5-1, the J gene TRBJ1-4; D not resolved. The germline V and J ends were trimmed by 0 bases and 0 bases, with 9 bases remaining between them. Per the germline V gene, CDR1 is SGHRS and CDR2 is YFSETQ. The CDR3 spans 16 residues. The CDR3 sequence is CASSLGASSTNEKLFF. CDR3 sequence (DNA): TGCGCCAGCAGCTTGGGGGCCAGCTCAACTAATGAAAAACTGTTTTTT.

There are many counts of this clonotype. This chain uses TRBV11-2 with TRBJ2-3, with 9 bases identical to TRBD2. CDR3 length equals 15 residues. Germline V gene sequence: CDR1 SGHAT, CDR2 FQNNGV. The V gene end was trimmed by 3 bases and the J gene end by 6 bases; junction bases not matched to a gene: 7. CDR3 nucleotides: TGTGCCAGCAGCTTCGGAGCCGGACTAGCGGATACGCAGTATTTT. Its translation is CASSFGAGLADTQYF. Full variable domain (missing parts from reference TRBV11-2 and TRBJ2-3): EAGVAQSPRYKIIEKRQSVAFWCNPISGHATLYWYQQILGQGPKLLIQFQNNGVVDDSQLPKDRFSAERLKGVDSTLKIQPAKLEDSAVYLCASSFGAGLADTQYFGPGTRLTVL.

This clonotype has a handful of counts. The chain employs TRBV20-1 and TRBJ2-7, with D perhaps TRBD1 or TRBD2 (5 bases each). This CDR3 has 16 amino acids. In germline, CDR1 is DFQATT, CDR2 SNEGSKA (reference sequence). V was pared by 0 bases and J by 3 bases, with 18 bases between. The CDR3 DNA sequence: TGCAGTGCTAGAGATCTCCTTCCGGGACGGGACTACGAGCAGTACTTC. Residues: CSARDLLPGRDYEQYF.

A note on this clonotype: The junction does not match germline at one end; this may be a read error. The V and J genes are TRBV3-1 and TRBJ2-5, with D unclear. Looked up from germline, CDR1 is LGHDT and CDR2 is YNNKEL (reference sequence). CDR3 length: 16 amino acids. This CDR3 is CASSQEGWSNQETQYF. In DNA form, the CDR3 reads TGTGCCAGCAGCCAAGAAGGTTGGAGCAACCAGGAGACCCAGTACTTC.

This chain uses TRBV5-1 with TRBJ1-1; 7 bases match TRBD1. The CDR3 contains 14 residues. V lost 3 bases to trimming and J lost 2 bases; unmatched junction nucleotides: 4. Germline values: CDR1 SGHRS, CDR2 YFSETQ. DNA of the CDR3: TGCGCCAGCAGCTCTCACAGGGGAAACACTGAAGCTTTCTTT. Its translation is CASSSHRGNTEAFF.

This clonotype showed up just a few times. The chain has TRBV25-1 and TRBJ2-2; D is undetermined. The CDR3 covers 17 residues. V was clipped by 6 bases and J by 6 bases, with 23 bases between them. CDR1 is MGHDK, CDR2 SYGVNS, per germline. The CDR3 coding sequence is TGTGCCAGCAGCCCAAATCAGGCACCGTTTTTGTCCGGGGAGCTGTTTTTT. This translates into CASSPNQAPFLSGELFF.

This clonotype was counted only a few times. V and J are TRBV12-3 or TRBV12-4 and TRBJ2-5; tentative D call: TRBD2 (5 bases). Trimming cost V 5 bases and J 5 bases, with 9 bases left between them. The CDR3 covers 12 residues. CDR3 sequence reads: CASSPREETQYF. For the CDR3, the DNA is TGTGCCAGCAGTCCTAGGGAGGAGACCCAGTACTTC.

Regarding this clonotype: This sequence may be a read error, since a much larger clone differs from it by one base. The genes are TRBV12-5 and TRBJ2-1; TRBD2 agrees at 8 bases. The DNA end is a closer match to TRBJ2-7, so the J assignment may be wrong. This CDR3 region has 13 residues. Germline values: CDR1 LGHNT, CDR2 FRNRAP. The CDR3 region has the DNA TGTGCTAGTGGCGGGACTAGTCGCAATGAGCAGTACTTC. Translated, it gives CASGGTSRNEQYF.

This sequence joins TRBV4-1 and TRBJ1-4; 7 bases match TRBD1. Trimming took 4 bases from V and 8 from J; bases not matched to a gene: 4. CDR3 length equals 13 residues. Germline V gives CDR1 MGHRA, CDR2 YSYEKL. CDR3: CASSRGTDEKLFF. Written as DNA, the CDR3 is TGCGCCAGCAGCCGAGGGACAGACGAAAAACTGTTTTTT.

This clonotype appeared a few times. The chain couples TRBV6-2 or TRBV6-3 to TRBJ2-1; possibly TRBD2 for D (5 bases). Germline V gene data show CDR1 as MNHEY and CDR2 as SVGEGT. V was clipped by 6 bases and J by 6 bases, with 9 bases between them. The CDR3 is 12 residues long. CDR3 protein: CASSARVNEQFF. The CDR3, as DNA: TGTGCCAGCAGCGCGAGGGTCAATGAGCAGTTCTTC.

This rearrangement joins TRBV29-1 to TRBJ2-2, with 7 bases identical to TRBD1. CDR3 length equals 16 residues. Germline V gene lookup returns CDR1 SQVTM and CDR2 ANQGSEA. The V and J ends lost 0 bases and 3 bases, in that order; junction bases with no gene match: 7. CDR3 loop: CSVEDQGDLYTGELFF. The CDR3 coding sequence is TGCAGCGTTGAAGATCAGGGGGATCTTTACACCGGGGAGCTGTTTTTT.